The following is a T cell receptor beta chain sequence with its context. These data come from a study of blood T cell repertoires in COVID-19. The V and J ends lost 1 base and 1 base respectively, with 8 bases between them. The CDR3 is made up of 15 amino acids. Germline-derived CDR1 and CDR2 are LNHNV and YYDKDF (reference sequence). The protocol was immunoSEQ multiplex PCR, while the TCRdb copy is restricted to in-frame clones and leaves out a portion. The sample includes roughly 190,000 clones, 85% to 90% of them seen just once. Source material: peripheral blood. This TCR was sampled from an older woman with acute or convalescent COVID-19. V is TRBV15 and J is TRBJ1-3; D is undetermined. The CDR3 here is CATSRGPVSGNTIYF. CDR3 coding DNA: TGTGCCACCAGCAGAGGCCCGGTTTCTGGAAACACCATATATTTT.